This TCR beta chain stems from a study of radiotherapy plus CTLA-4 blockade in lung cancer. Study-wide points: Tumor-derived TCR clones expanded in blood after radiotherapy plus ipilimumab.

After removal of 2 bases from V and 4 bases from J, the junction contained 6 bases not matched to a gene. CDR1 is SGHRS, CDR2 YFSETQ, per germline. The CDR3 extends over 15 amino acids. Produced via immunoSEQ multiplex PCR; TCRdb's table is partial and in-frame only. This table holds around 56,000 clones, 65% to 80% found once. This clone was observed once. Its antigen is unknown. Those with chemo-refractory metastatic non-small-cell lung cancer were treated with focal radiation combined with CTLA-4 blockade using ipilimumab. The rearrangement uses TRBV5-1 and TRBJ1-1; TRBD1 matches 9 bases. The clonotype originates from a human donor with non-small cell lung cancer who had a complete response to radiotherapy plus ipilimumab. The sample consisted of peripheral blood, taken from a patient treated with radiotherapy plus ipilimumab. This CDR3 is CASSLLTGGSTEAFF. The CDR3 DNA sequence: TGCGCCAGCAGCTTACTGACAGGGGGAAGCACTGAAGCTTTCTTT.